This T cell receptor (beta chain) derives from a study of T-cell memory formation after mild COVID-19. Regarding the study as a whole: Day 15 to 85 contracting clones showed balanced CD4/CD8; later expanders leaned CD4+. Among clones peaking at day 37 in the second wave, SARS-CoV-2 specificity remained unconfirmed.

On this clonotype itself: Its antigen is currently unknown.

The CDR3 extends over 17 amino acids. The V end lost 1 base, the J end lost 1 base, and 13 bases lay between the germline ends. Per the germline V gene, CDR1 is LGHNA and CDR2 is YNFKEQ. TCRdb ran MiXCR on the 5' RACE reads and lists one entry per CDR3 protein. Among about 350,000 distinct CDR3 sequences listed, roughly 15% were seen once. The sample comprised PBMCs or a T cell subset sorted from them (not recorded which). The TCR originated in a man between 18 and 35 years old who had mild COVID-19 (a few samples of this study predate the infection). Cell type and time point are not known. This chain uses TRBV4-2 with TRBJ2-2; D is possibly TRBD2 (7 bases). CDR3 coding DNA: TGTGCCAGCAGCCAAGGGAGGGGGACTAAGAACACCGGGGAGCTGTTTTTT. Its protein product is CASSQGRGTKNTGELFF.